This T cell receptor beta chain appears in the sequencing data of a study of shared clonotypes between healthy human individuals. Only CD45RO-negative cells positively selected for CCR7 counted as naive CD8 cells, so terminally differentiated effector memory CD45RA+ cells were excluded. V was pared by 0 bases and J by 2 bases, with 10 bases between. Germline lookup yields CDR1 SGHTA and CDR2 FQGNSA. CDR3 length: 15 residues. Notes on this clone: Its specificity is unknown.

Study outcomes and limitations: Non-shared clonotypes displayed generation probabilities falling below those of clonotypes present in all four donors.

Genomic DNA from each subset was divided evenly over several immunoSEQ plates. The authors loaded 200 ng DNA, about 30,000 T cell genomes, into sorted-subset replicate PCRs. Assay used: immunoSEQ multiplex PCR; TCRdb lists only in-frame clones, some missing. The table includes around 1,900,000 clones, just under 95% detected once. Sequencing was performed on naive CD8+ T cells from PBMCs. The chain combines TRBV7-2 with TRBJ1-2; TRBD1 might be the D (5 bases). This TCR was recovered from a man aged 18 to 29 in good health. Some clones in this sample may be carry-over from other donors' samples. CDR3 bases: TGTGCCAGCAGCTTAGCGCAGGGAGCGAACTATGGCTACACCTTC. It translates to CASSLAQGANYGYTF.